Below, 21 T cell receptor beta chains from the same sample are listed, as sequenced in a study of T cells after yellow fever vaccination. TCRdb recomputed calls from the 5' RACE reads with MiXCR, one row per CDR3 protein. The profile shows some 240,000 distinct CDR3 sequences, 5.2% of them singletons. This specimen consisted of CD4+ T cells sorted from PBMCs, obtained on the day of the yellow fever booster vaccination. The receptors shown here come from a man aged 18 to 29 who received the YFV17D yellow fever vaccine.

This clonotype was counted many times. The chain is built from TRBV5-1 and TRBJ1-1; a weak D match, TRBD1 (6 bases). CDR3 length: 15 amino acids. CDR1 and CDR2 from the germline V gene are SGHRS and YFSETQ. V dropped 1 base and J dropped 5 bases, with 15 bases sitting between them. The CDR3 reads CASSLNGGSETEAFF. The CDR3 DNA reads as TGCGCCAGCAGCTTGAATGGGGGCTCAGAAACTGAAGCTTTCTTT.

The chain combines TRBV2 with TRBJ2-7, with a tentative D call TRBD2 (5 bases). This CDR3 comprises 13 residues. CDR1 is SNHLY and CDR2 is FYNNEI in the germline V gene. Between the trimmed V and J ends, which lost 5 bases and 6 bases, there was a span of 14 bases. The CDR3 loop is CASSSIASPEQYF. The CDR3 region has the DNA TGTGCCAGCAGTTCAATAGCGTCCCCCGAGCAGTACTTC.

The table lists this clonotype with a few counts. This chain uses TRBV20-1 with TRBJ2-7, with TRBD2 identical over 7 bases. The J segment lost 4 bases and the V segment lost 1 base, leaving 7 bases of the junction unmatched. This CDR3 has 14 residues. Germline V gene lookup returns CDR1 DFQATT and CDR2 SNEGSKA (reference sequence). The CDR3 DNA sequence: TGCAGTGCTAGAGGGACTAGAGTCTTGTACGAGCAGTACTTC. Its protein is CSARGTRVLYEQYF.

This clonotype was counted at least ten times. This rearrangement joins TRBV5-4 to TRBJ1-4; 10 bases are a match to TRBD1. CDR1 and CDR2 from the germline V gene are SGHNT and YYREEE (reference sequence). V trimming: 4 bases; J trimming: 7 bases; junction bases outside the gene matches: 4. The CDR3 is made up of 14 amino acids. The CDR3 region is CASSRQGATEKLFF. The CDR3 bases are TGTGCCAGCAGCAGACAGGGGGCGACTGAAAAACTGTTTTTT.

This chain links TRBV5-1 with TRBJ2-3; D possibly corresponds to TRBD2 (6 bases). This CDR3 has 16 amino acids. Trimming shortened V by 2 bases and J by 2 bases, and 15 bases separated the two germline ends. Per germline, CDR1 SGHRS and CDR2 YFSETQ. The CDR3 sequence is CASSLSAGPTTDTQYF. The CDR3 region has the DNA TGCGCCAGCAGCTTATCAGCGGGTCCAACCACAGATACGCAGTATTTT. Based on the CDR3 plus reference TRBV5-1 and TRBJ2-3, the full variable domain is KAGVTQTPRYLIKTRGQQVTLSCSPISGHRSVSWYQQTPGQGLQFLFEYFSETQRNKGNFPGRFSGRQFSNSRSEMNVSTLELGDSALYLCASSLSAGPTTDTQYFGPGTRLTVL.

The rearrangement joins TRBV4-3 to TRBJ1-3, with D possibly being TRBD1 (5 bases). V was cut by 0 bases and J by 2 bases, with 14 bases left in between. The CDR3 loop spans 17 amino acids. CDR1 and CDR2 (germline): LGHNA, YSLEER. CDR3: CASSQEWRGEAGNTIYF. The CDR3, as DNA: TGCGCCAGCAGCCAAGAATGGAGGGGCGAAGCTGGAAACACCATATATTTT.

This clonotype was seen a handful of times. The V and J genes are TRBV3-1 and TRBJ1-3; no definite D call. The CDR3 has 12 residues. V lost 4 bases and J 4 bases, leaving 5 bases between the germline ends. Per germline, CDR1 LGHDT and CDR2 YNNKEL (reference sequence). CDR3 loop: CASSLRGNTIYF. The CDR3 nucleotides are TGTGCCAGCAGCCTACGCGGAAACACCATATATTTT. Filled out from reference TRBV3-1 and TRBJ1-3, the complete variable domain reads DTAVSQTPKYLVTQMGNDKSIKCEQNLGHDTMYWYKQDSKKFLKIMFSYNNKELIINETVPNRFSPKSPDKAHLNLHINSLELGDSAVYFCASSLRGNTIYFGEGSWLTVV.

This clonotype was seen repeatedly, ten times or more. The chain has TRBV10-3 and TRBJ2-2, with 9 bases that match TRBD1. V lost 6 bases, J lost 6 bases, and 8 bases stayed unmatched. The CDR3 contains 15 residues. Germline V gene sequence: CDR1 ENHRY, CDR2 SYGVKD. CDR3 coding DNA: TGTGCCATCAGGGAAAGACAGGGGGTGGCCGGGGAGCTGTTTTTT. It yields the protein CAIRERQGVAGELFF.

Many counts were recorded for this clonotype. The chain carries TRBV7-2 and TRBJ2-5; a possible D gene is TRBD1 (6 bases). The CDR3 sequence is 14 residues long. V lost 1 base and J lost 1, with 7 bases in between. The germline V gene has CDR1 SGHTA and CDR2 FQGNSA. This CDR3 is CASSLDRVQETQYF. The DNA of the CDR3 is TGTGCCAGCAGCTTAGACAGGGTCCAAGAGACCCAGTACTTC.

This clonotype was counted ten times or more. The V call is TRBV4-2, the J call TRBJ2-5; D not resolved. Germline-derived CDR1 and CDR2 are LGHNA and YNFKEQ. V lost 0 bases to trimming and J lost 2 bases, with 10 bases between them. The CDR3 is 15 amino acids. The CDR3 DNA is TGTGCCAGCAGCCAAGATCACAGCCGGCAAGAGACCCAGTACTTC. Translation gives CASSQDHSRQETQYF.

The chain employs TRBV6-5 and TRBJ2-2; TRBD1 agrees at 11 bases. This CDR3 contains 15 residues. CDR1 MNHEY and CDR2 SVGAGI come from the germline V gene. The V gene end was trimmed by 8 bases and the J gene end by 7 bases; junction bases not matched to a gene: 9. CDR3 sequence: CASSQDRGRFGELFF. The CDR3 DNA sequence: TGTGCCAGCTCTCAGGACAGGGGGCGCTTCGGGGAGCTGTTTTTT.

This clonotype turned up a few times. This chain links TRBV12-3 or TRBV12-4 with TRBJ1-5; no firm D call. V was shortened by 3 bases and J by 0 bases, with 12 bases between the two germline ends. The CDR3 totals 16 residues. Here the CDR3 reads CASSFRGGYSNQPQHF. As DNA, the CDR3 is TGTGCCAGCAGTTTCCGCGGAGGGTATAGCAATCAGCCCCAGCATTTT.

The CDR3 spells CSAGRLWENTEAFF. The CDR3 coding sequence is TGCAGTGCTGGACGACTTTGGGAGAACACTGAAGCTTTCTTT. This sequence joins TRBV20-1 and TRBJ1-1; D unresolved. This CDR3 contains 14 residues. The germline V gene encodes CDR1 DFQATT and CDR2 SNEGSKA (reference sequence). Trimming stripped 5 bases from V and 1 base from J, with 14 bases between.

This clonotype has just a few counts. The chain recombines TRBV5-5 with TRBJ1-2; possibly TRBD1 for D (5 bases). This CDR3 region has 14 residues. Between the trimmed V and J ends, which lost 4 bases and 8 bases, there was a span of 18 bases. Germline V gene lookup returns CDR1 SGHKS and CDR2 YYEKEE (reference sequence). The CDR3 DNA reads TGTGCCAGCAGCCCGGGACGGATTGGAGGGGGCTACACCTTC. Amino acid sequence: CASSPGRIGGGYTF.

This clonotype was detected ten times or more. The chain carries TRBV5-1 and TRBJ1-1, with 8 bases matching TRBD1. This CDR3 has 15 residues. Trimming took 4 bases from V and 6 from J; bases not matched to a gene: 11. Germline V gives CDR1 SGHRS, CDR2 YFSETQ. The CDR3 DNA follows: TGCGCCAGCAGCCCATGGGCAGGGGGCAAGTCTGAAGCTTTCTTT. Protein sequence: CASSPWAGGKSEAFF.

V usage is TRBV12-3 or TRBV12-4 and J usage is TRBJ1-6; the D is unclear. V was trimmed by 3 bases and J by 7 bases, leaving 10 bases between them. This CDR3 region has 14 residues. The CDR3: CASSFNGPNSPLHF. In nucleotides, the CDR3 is TGTGCCAGCAGTTTCAACGGTCCGAATTCACCCCTCCACTTT.

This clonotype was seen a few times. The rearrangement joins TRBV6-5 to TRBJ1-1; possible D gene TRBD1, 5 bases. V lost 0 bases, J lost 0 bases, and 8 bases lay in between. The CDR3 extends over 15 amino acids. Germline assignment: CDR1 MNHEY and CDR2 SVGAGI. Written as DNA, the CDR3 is TGTGCCAGCAGTTACTCGGGGGGGTTGAACACTGAAGCTTTCTTT. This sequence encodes CASSYSGGLNTEAFF.

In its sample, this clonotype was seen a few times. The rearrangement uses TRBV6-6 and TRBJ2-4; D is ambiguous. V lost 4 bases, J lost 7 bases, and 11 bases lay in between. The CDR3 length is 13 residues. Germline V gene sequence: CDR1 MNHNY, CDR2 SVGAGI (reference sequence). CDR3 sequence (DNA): TGTGCCAGCAGTTTGGACCTTGGGAACATTCAGTACTTC. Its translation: CASSLDLGNIQYF.

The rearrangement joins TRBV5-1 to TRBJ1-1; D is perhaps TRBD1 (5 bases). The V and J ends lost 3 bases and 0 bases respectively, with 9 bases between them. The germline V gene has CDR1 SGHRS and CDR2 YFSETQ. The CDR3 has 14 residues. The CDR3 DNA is TGCGCCAGCAGCTCGGCAGGGTTGAACACTGAAGCTTTCTTT. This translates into CASSSAGLNTEAFF.

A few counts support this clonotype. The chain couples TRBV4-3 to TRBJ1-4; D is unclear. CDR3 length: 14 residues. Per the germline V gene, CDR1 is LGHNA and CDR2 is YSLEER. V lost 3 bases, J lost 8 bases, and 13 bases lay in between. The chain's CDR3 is CASSHGPTPEKLFF. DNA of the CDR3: TGCGCCAGCAGCCACGGGCCCACCCCCGAAAAACTGTTTTTT.

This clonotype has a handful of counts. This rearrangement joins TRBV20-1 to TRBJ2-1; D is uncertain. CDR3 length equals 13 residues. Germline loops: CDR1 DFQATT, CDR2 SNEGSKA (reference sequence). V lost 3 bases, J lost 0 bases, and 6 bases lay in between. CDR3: CSASPDSYNEQFF. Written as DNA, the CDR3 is TGCAGTGCTAGTCCGGACTCCTACAATGAGCAGTTCTTC.